This TCR beta chain emerged from a study of blood T cell repertoires in COVID-19. Only in-frame clones appear in the TCRdb table, and some are missing; sequencing was by immunoSEQ multiplex PCR. The sample shows a few hundred thousand clones, almost 85% of them seen only once. Germline V gene lookup returns CDR1 LGHDT and CDR2 YNNKEL (reference sequence). Trimming took 3 bases from V and 8 from J, leaving 13 bases between them. This CDR3 is built from 13 residues. The J gene is TRBJ1-2, the V gene TRBV3-1 (or the pseudogene TRBV3-2); D might be TRBD1 (5 bases). This sequence originates from a human donor in a cohort sampled during active COVID-19. The sample taken for sequencing was peripheral blood. CDR3 in DNA: TGTGCCAGCAGCCACGTCCAGGGAGGGGGCTACACCTTC. It yields the protein CASSHVQGGGYTF.